This T cell receptor (beta chain) was identified in a study of shared clonotypes between healthy human individuals. The table came from immunoSEQ multiplex PCR; TCRdb's copy has only in-frame clones and leaves some out. The table shows about 2.4 million clones, with 93% occurring only once. A note on this clone: Its cognate antigen is unknown.

Germline-derived CDR1 and CDR2 are SGHRS and YFSETQ. Trimming left V 1 base short and J 1 base short, with 11 bases between. This CDR3 comprises 15 residues. Overall study results and limits: Generation probabilities of non-shared clonotypes were lower (relative to those shared by all four donors).

Sequences were obtained from naive CD4+ T cells from PBMCs. Subset of the sample: CD45RA+ positively selected. This clonotype was sampled from a young man in good health. Some clones in this sample may be carry-over from other donors' samples. The chain joins TRBV5-1 to TRBJ2-5; no clear D gene. The DNA for the CDR3 is TGCGCCAGCAGCTTGAGTGCCGGATTCCAAGAGACCCAGTACTTC. Protein sequence: CASSLSAGFQETQYF.